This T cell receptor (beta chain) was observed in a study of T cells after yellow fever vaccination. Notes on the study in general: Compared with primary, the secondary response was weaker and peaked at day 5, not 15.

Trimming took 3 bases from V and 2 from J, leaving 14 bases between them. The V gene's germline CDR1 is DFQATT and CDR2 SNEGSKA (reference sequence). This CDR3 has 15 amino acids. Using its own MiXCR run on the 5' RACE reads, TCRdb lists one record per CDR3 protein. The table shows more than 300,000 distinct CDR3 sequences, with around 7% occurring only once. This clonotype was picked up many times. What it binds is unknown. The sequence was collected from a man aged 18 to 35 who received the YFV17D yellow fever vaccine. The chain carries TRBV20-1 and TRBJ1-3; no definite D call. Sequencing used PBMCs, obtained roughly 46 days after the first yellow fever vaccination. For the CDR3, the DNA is TGCAGTGCTAGGGGAGTATCAGAGACTGGAAACACCATATATTTT. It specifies CSARGVSETGNTIYF.